This section outlines one T cell receptor beta chain sequence together with its context. It has no known antigen specificity. No clone much larger than this one lies a single base away; base qualities are absent. Evidence of autoimmunity was found in all CD3G-deficient patients, and more severe autoimmunity was observed in two of the patients. Patients were tested at ages ranging from 2 to 39 years, and reduced naive and increased memory CD4+ and CD8+ T-cell proportions were found in the patients. CD4+ cells were FACS-sorted into CD25-high CD127-low regulatory T cells and CD25-low CD127-high conventional CD4+ T cells. The patient group comprised about six individuals with CD3G deficiency. Patient samples and clinical data came from an international physician network spanning the United States, Europe and Asia. Ficoll density separation was used to isolate peripheral blood mononuclear cells. The data belong to a study of regulatory T cells (dated by TCRdb to about 2018). In terms of the full investigation: The study compared T-cell receptor beta repertoires of sorted regulatory, conventional CD4+ and CD8+ T cells between CD3G-deficient patients and healthy controls. Findings and caveats that apply to the study as a whole: Restricted unique TRB V-J pairs and skewed V and J gene usage were observed in patient repertoires, most markedly in regulatory T cells. Enrichment for hydrophobic residues at CDR3 positions 6 and 7 was found in conventional CD4+ T cells from CD3G-deficient patients, suggesting more self-reactive specificities.

V ends up 5 bases short and J 6 bases short, with an unmatched junction base count of 12. Counted from cysteine to phenylalanine, this CDR3 has 16 amino acids. Only the CDR3 region is kept as DNA, spanning 48 bases read in frame from base 1. The germline V gene (reference sequence) provides CDR1 SEHNR and CDR2 FQNEAQ. In the multiplex PCR, 52 forward TRBV primers and 13 reverse TRBJ primers were used, and assay-based and computational corrections were applied for amplification bias. Within the immunoSEQ assay, multiplex PCR amplified rearranged TRB loci from genomic DNA. Sequencing of the TRB amplicons was done on an Illumina HiSeq platform. Per the authors' processing: Custom algorithms error-filtered the raw sequences and aligned them to reference gene sequences, after which the immunoSEQ online tools were used for analysis. Frequencies of productive and nonproductive TRB rearrangements were assessed among unique sequences as well as among total sequences. Hydrophobicity and amino acid composition of residues 6 and 7 within the TRB CDR3 were used to estimate the potential for self-reactivity. Group comparisons used t tests, Mann-Whitney tests or two-way ANOVA run in Prism software. In its TCRdb copy, this immuneACCESS table keeps in-frame sequences only and misses some clones. Where compared with another copy, unresolved V genes explain less than half of these, and the others have no known cause. V, J and clone size are taken as reported in that table, and D and trimming were inferred from the DNA itself. The sample table records fewer than 20,000 clones; 80% to 90% of these occur just once. The leading ten clones occupy roughly 7.3% of the sample.

This clonotype originated in a person aged 25 to 39 with CD3G deficiency. Specimen: conventional CD4+ T cells sorted from blood. This chain joins TRBV7-9 to TRBJ2-1; TRBD2 lines up with 8 middle nucleotides. The nucleotide sequence is TGTGCCAGCAGCAGGACGGGACTAGTGGACCCCAATGAGCAGTTCTTC. This encodes CASSRTGLVDPNEQFF. Reference TRBV7-9 and TRBJ2-1 proteins supply the regions before and after the CDR3; the full variable domain is: DTGVSQNPRHKITKRGQNVTFRCDPISEHNRLYWYRQTLGQGPEFLTYFQNEAQLEKSRLLSDRFSAERPKGSFSTLEIQRTEQGDSAMYLCASSRTGLVDPNEQFFGPGTRLTVL.